Each of the 30 T cell receptor beta chains below was sequenced from the same sample in a study of CD8+ T cells in alopecia areata. Sequencing relied on a cDNA template that was reverse transcribed from extracted RNA. TCRdb's copy holds only in-frame clones and misses some; the assay was immunoSEQ multiplex PCR. Seen here are 10,000 to 15,000 clones, 68% observed once, and the top ten hold about 7%. Treatment meaning: oral pan-JAK inhibitor, 5-10 mg twice daily. From alopecia areata patients, lesional scalp punch biopsies and peripheral blood were collected. The specimen was skin, collected at week 4, from a patient treated with tofacitinib. The receptors derive from a human donor with alopecia areata.

The gene calls are TRBV29-1 and TRBJ2-7; possibly TRBD1 for D (6 bases). Germline V gene sequence: CDR1 SQVTM, CDR2 ANQGSEA. V dropped 7 bases and J dropped 3 bases, with 22 bases sitting between them. The CDR3 is 15 residues long. CDR3 amino acids: CSAGGTGSKYYEQYF. DNA of the CDR3: TGCAGCGCTGGGGGAACAGGGTCGAAATACTACGAGCAGTACTTC.

The CDR3 loop reads CASSFAAGTEAFF. CDR3 DNA: TGTGCCAGCAGCTTCGCAGCGGGAACTGAAGCTTTCTTT. The J gene is TRBJ1-1, the V gene TRBV7-9; D ambiguous. CDR3 length equals 13 residues. The germline V gene has CDR1 SEHNR and CDR2 FQNEAQ (reference sequence). V lost 3 bases and J 5 bases, leaving 10 bases between the germline ends.

The rearrangement links TRBV7-9 to TRBJ2-3, with 11 bases fitting TRBD2. CDR3 size: 16 residues. Looked up from germline, CDR1 is SEHNR and CDR2 is FQNEAQ (reference sequence). The junction had 6 bases not matched to a gene; V was cut back by 5 bases and J by 2 bases. This CDR3 reads CASSTLAGGLTDTQYF. CDR3 nucleotides: TGTGCCAGCAGCACGCTAGCGGGGGGCCTCACAGATACGCAGTATTTT.

This clone has just a few counts. The rearrangement links TRBV18 to TRBJ2-7; D unresolved. V shed 3 bases and J shed 0 bases, with 6 bases lying between them. The CDR3 is 13 residues long. Germline CDR1 and CDR2: KGHSH and LQKENI. The CDR3 nucleotides read TGTGCCAGCTCACCCCCTAGCTCCTACGAGCAGTACTTC. Residues: CASSPPSSYEQYF.

The chain employs TRBV19 and TRBJ1-5; D remains ambiguous. The germline V and J ends were trimmed by 3 bases and 5 bases, with 11 bases remaining between them. Germline V gives CDR1 LNHDA, CDR2 SQIVND (reference sequence). The CDR3 extends over 14 amino acids. Here the CDR3 DNA reads TGTGCCAGTAGTATGAGGGAGGGTTATCAGCCCCAGCATTTT. It translates to CASSMREGYQPQHF.

CDR3 loop: CATSSGGANEQFF. In nucleotides, the CDR3 is TGTGCCACCAGCAGCGGGGGGGCAAATGAGCAGTTCTTC. This chain joins TRBV15 and TRBJ2-1; 8 bases line up with TRBD2. Germline lookup yields CDR1 LNHNV and CDR2 YYDKDF (reference sequence). V lost 3 bases to trimming and J lost 7 bases; unmatched junction nucleotides: 2. This CDR3 has 13 residues.

The chain has TRBV18 and TRBJ2-7; D remains unclear. V was pared by 3 bases and J by 0 bases, with 6 bases between. The CDR3 has 13 residues. The V gene's germline CDR1 is KGHSH and CDR2 LQKENI. CDR3 protein: CASSPGNSYEQYF. The CDR3, as DNA: TGTGCCAGCTCACCCGGCAACTCCTACGAGCAGTACTTC.

In its sample, this clone was seen once. Here the CDR3 reads CASSLGQEAGEAFF. CDR3 nucleotide sequence: TGTGCCAGCAGCTTAGGTCAGGAGGCTGGTGAAGCTTTCTTT. The V gene is TRBV7-3, the J gene TRBJ1-1; D not resolved. CDR3 length: 14 residues. The germline V gene has CDR1 SGHTA and CDR2 FQGTGA. V was cut by 2 bases and J by 7 bases, with 14 bases left in between.

In DNA, the CDR3 is TGCGCCAGCAGTGTTCAGGGGGCGGTCTATGGCTACACCTTC. This gives the protein CASSVQGAVYGYTF. The V call is TRBV5-1, the J call TRBJ1-2; 8 positions match TRBD1. The CDR3 covers 14 residues. After removal of 5 bases from V and 4 bases from J, the junction contained 7 bases not matched to a gene. Germline CDR1 SGHRS, CDR2 YFSETQ.

The gene calls are TRBV4-1 and TRBJ2-1; 9 bases fit TRBD2. CDR1 is MGHRA, CDR2 YSYEKL, per germline. The CDR3 consists of 17 residues. Losses at the gene ends were 3 bases for V and 4 bases for J; bases not matched to a gene: 10. CDR3 DNA: TGCGCCAGCAGCCAGGCTCGCAGCGGGGGGTTTTACAATGAGCAGTTCTTC. Its translation: CASSQARSGGFYNEQFF.

The chain is built from TRBV9 and TRBJ1-6; D unclear. V was clipped by 0 bases and J by 14 bases, with 12 bases between them. CDR3 length: 13 residues. In germline, CDR1 is SGDLS, CDR2 YYNGEE. The CDR3 nucleotides are TGTGCCAGCAGCGTAGCTACGGGCCTGGCCCTCCACTTT. Protein: CASSVATGLALHF.

This clone showed up just once. This chain connects TRBV6-1 to TRBJ1-1; D is unresolved. Trimming stripped 3 bases from V and 0 bases from J, with 8 bases between. CDR1 is MNHNS, CDR2 SASEGT, per germline. This CDR3 contains 14 residues. The CDR3 region is CASSDGLMNTEAFF. As DNA, the CDR3 is TGTGCCAGCAGTGATGGCCTTATGAACACTGAAGCTTTCTTT.

This clone was detected a few times. The CDR3 DNA is TGTGCCAGCAGGGAAGGGGACCGGCGAAGTGGCTACACCTTC. Its protein is CASREGDRRSGYTF. V gene TRBV6-5 combines with J gene TRBJ1-2, with TRBD1 as a possible D gene (5 bases). The CDR3 is 14 amino acids. Germline V CDR1 and CDR2: MNHEY, SVGAGI. V dropped 6 bases and J dropped 7 bases, with 18 bases sitting between them.

V gene TRBV11-2 combines with J gene TRBJ2-1, with 16 nucleotides matching TRBD2. V lost 5 bases, J lost 6 bases, and 4 bases stayed unmatched. Germline CDR1 is SGHAT and CDR2 is FQNNGV. The CDR3 sequence is 16 residues long. The CDR3 DNA follows: TGTGCCAGCAGCCTTGGGACTAGCGGGGGGGCCAATGAGCAGTTCTTC. This encodes CASSLGTSGGANEQFF.

The chain joins TRBV7-9 to TRBJ1-4, with 9 bases fitting TRBD1. After removal of 5 bases from V and 7 bases from J, the junction contained 14 bases not matched to a gene. CDR3 size: 17 residues. Germline CDR1 reads SEHNR; CDR2 reads FQNEAQ (reference sequence). The CDR3 loop reads CASSPDRDRVAAEKLFF. In DNA form, the CDR3 reads TGTGCCAGCAGCCCAGACCGGGACAGGGTTGCGGCTGAAAAACTGTTTTTT.

V and J are TRBV18 and TRBJ2-1, with 12 bases aligning to TRBD2. V lost 3 bases, J lost 9 bases, and 9 bases stayed unmatched. CDR1 KGHSH and CDR2 LQKENI come from the germline V gene. This CDR3 comprises 16 residues. The CDR3 loop reads CASSPASGGAFSEQFF. The CDR3 DNA sequence: TGTGCCAGCTCACCTGCTAGCGGGGGGGCCTTCTCTGAGCAGTTCTTC.

The chain recombines TRBV5-1 with TRBJ2-4; 7 nucleotides align to TRBD1. Trimming removed 4 bases from V and 8 bases from J; junction bases left unmatched: 12. This CDR3 comprises 15 residues. The germline V gene has CDR1 SGHRS and CDR2 YFSETQ. CDR3 nucleotide sequence: TGCGCCAGCAGCCCGAAGAGGGTCACAGGGGACATTCAGTACTTC. Protein sequence: CASSPKRVTGDIQYF.

V gene TRBV18 combines with J gene TRBJ1-5, with D maybe TRBD1 (5 bases). This CDR3 has 15 residues. Between the trimmed V and J ends, which lost 5 bases and 5 bases, there was a span of 16 bases. Germline V CDR1 and CDR2: KGHSH, LQKENI. CDR3 nucleotide sequence: TGTGCCAGCTCATCCTCCGGGACGTCGGATCAGCCCCAGCATTTT. This gives the protein CASSSSGTSDQPQHF.

The rearrangement uses TRBV7-9 and TRBJ2-4; D is unclear. Trimming shortened V by 1 base and J by 9 bases, and 7 bases separated the two germline ends. Germline assignment: CDR1 SEHNR and CDR2 FQNEAQ (reference sequence). The CDR3 is made up of 12 amino acids. The chain's CDR3 is CASSLDYGIQYF. CDR3 sequence (DNA): TGTGCCAGCAGCTTAGACTATGGCATTCAGTACTTC.

The chain employs TRBV25-1 and TRBJ2-2; the D is unclear. This CDR3 is 14 amino acids long. Germline assignment: CDR1 MGHDK and CDR2 SYGVNS. Trimming cost V 10 bases and J 7 bases, with 19 bases left between them. The CDR3 DNA sequence: TGTGCCACCGGGCATGAAGGCCCCGGCGGGGAGCTGTTTTTT. It translates to CATGHEGPGGELFF.

J is TRBJ1-5 and V is TRBV6-1; maybe TRBD1 (5 bases). The CDR3 runs to 13 residues. V was clipped by 7 bases and J by 6 bases, with 13 bases between them. Germline V gives CDR1 MNHNS, CDR2 SASEGT. CDR3 in amino acids: CASTEGPGQPQHF. CDR3 nucleotides: TGTGCCAGCACAGAGGGACCGGGTCAGCCCCAGCATTTT.

The rearrangement joins TRBV27 to TRBJ1-2; tentatively, D is TRBD1 (6 bases). The CDR3 covers 13 residues. The germline gives CDR1 MNHEY, CDR2 SMNVEV (reference sequence). Trimming pared 8 bases from V and 2 bases from J, leaving 12 bases between. The CDR3 region has the DNA TGTGCCAGCGGAATGAGGGGGAACTATGGCTACACCTTC. Protein sequence: CASGMRGNYGYTF.

The V and J genes are TRBV6-5 and TRBJ1-4; 8 nucleotides agree with TRBD1. Trimming took 6 bases from V and 4 from J; bases not matched to a gene: 7. Germline-derived CDR1 and CDR2 are MNHEY and SVGAGI. The CDR3 is 15 residues long. The CDR3: CASRQQQGVNEKLFF. CDR3 DNA: TGTGCCAGCAGGCAACAACAGGGGGTTAATGAAAAACTGTTTTTT.

The chain uses TRBV6-1 and TRBJ2-2, with 7 bases identical to TRBD1. Germline lookup yields CDR1 MNHNS and CDR2 SASEGT. V was pared by 2 bases and J by 6 bases, with 9 bases of the junction left unmatched. CDR3 length: 16 residues. CDR3 in amino acids: CASSETGAGLAGELFF. CDR3 DNA: TGTGCCAGCAGTGAAACAGGGGCGGGCTTGGCCGGGGAGCTGTTTTTT.

The V gene is TRBV11-2, the J gene TRBJ2-7; 8 positions agree with TRBD2. The CDR3 has 15 amino acids. The trim removed 3 bases at V and 3 bases at J, leaving 7 bases unmatched. Per the germline V gene, CDR1 is SGHAT and CDR2 is FQNNGV. The CDR3 bases are TGTGCCAGCAGCTTCCCCAGCGGGGGCATCTACGAGCAGTACTTC. This codes for CASSFPSGGIYEQYF.

This clone was observed a handful of times. The chain uses TRBV27 and TRBJ1-5; 8 bases fit TRBD1. Germline CDR1 is MNHEY and CDR2 is SMNVEV (reference sequence). The CDR3 runs to 15 residues. The trim removed 5 bases at V and 5 bases at J, leaving 8 bases unmatched. CDR3 protein: CASSHRGTWDQPQHF. The CDR3 nucleotides are TGTGCCAGCAGTCACAGGGGGACATGGGATCAGCCCCAGCATTTT.

The genes are TRBV10-3 and TRBJ2-3, with 10 bases fitting TRBD2. The germline V gene encodes CDR1 ENHRY and CDR2 SYGVKD. V gave up 8 bases and J gave up 4 bases; unmatched junction bases: 9. The CDR3 is made up of 15 amino acids. The CDR3 loop reads CAIERGGRFADTQYF. CDR3 nucleotide sequence: TGTGCCATCGAGCGGGGGGGTAGATTTGCAGATACGCAGTATTTT.

The CDR3 loop is CASSRVAGASGDTQYF. The CDR3 bases are TGCGCCAGCAGCCGAGTAGCGGGGGCGTCCGGAGATACGCAGTATTTT. The chain recombines TRBV5-1 with TRBJ2-3; 9 bases are shared with TRBD2. Germline CDR1 and CDR2: SGHRS and YFSETQ. This CDR3 is built from 16 residues. V shed 4 bases, J shed 5 bases, and the junction held 11 bases outside the gene matches.

In its sample, this clone was seen once. The rearrangement uses TRBV2 and TRBJ1-1; 9 nucleotides line up with TRBD1. This CDR3 comprises 13 residues. Germline V gene data show CDR1 as SNHLY and CDR2 as FYNNEI. Trimming at V came to 3 bases and at J to 8 bases, leaving 4 bases not matched to a gene. The CDR3 sequence: CASSDGQGLEAFF. In DNA form, the CDR3 reads TGTGCCAGCAGTGATGGACAGGGGTTGGAAGCTTTCTTT.

The gene calls are TRBV7-8 and TRBJ2-7, with 7 nucleotides matching TRBD1. This CDR3 is built from 17 residues. With 1 base clipped from V and 3 bases from J, the junction kept 12 bases outside the gene matches. Germline V gene lookup returns CDR1 SGHVS and CDR2 FQNEAQ. DNA of the CDR3: TGTGCCAGCAGCTTAGGATATACCGGGACAGCCCTCTACGAGCAGTACTTC. It specifies CASSLGYTGTALYEQYF.